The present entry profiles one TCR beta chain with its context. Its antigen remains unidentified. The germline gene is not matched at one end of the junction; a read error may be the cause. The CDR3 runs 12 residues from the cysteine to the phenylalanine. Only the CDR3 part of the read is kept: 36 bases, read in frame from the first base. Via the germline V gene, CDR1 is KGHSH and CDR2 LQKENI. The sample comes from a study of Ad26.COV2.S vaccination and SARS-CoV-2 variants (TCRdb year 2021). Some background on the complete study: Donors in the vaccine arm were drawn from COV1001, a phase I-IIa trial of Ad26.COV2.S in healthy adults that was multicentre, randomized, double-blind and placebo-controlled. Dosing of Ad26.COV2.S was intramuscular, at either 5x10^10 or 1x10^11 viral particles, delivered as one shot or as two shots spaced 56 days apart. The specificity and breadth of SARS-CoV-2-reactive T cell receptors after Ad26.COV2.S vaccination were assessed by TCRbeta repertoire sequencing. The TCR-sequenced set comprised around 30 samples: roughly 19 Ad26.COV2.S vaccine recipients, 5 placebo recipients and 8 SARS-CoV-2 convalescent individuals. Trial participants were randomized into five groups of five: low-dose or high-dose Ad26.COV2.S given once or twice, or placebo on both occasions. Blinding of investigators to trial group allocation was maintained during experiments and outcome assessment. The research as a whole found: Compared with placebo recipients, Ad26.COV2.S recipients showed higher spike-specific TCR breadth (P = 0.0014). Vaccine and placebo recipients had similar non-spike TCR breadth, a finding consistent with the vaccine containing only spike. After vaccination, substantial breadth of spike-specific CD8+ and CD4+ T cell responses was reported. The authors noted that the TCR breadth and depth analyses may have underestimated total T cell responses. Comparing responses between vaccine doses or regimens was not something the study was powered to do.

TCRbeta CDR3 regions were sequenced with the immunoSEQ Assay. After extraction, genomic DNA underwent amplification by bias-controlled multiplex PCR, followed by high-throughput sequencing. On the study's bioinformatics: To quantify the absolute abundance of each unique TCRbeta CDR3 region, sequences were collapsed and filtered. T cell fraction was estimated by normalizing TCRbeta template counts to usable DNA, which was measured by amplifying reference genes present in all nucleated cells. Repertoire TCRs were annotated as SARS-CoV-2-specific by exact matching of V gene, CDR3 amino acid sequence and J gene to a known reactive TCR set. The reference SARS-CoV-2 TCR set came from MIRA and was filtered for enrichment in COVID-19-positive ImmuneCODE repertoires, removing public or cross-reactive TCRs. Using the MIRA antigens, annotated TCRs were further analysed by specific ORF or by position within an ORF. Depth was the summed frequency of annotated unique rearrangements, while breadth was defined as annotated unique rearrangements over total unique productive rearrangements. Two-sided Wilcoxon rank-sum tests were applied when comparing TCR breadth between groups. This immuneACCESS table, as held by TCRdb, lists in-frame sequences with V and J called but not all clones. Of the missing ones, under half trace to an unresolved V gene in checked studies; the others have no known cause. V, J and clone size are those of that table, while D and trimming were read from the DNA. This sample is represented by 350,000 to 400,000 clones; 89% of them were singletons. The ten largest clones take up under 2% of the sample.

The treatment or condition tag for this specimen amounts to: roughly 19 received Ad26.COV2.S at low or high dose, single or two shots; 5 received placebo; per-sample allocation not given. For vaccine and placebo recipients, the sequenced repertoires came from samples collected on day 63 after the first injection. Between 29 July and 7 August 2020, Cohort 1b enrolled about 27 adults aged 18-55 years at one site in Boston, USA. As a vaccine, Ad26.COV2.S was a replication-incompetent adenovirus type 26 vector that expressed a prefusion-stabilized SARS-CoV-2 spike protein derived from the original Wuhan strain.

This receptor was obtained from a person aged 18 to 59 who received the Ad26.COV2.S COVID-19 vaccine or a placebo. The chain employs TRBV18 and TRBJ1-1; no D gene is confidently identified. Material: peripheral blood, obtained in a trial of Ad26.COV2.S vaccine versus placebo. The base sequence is TGTGCCAGCTCACCACGGGAAGGCCCCTACCAGTTT. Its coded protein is CASSPREGPYQF.